This T cell receptor (beta chain) was sequenced for a study of CD8+CD57+ T cells in acquired aplastic anemia. CDR3 and TCR beta VDJ profiling relied on a genomic DNA template. TCRdb re-called the reads through MiXCR, storing one row per CDR3 protein. The sample includes 400,000 to 500,000 distinct CDR3 sequences, 55% to 70% of them seen just once. J gave up 5 bases and V 0 bases, and 20 bases lay outside the gene matches. The CDR3 loop spans 20 amino acids. Germline V gives CDR1 SGHTA, CDR2 FQGNSA. This sequence was found in a human donor in good health, serving as a control. The chain joins TRBV7-2 to TRBJ2-3; 7 bases are a match to TRBD1. Sequencing was performed on sorted CD4+, CD8+, or CD8+CD57+ T cells (not recorded which) from PBMCs. The CDR3, as DNA: TGTGCCAGCAGCTTAGCGGGACAGAGAGCACAGATACACGAACGAGATACGCAGTATTTT. Translation: CASSLAGQRAQIHERDTQYF.